This T cell receptor (beta chain) was documented in a study of response to subunit inactivated influenza vaccine. Broader study findings: There was a suggestion from the authors that each seasonal influenza vaccination recruits few new T cells.

TCRdb analysed the RT-PCR reads with MiXCR anew, one entry per CDR3 protein. Here the sample spans about 700,000 distinct CDR3 sequences, about 15% being singletons. Concerning this clonotype itself: Antigen unknown.

CDR3 length: 15 residues. Trimming removed 4 bases from V and 3 bases from J; junction bases left unmatched: 7. Per germline, CDR1 SGDLS and CDR2 YYNGEE. The source was PBMCs from blood, collected roughly 15 days before vaccination. This chain links TRBV9 with TRBJ2-1, with 7 bases that match TRBD2. This TCR was recovered from a man aged 50 to 59 who received an inactivated influenza vaccine. The CDR3 loop is CASSLGLVYYNEQFF. The CDR3 bases are TGTGCCAGCAGCTTAGGACTAGTTTACTACAATGAGCAGTTCTTC.